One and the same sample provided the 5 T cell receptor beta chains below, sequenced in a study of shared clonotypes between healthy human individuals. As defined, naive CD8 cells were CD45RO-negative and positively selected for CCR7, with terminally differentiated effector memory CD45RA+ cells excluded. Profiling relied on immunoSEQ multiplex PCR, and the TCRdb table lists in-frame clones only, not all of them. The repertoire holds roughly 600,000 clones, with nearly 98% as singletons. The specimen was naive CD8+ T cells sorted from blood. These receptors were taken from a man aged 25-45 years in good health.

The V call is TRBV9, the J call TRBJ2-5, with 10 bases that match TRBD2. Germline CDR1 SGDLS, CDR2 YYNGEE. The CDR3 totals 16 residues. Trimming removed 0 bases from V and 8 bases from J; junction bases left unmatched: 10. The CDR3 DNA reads TGTGCCAGCAGCGTAGGCCTAGCGGGAGTGCTAGAAACCCAGTACTTC. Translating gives CASSVGLAGVLETQYF.

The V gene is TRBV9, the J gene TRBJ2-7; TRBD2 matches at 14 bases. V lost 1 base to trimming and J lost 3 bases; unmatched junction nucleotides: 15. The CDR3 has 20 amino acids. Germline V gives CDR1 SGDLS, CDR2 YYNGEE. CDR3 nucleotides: TGTGCCAGCAGCGTATCGGGGAACCTCGGGACTAGCGGGAGAAACTACGAGCAGTACTTC. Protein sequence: CASSVSGNLGTSGRNYEQYF.

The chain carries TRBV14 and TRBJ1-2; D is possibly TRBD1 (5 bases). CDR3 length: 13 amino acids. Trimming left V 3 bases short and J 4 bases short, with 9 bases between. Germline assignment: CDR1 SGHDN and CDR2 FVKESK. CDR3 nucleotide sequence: TGTGCCAGCAGCCACGGGGGGATCTATGGCTACACCTTC. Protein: CASSHGGIYGYTF.

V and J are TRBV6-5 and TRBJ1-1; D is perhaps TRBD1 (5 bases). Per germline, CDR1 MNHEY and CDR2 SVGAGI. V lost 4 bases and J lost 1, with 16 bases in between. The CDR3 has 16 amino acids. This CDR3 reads CASSSPWEGANTEAFF. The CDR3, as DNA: TGTGCCAGCAGTTCCCCGTGGGAAGGGGCGAACACTGAAGCTTTCTTT.

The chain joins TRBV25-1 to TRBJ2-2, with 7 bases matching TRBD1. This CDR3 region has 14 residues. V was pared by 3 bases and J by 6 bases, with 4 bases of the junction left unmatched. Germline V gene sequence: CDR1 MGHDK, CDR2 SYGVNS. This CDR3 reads CASSETGIAGELFF. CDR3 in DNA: TGTGCCAGCAGTGAGACAGGGATAGCCGGGGAGCTGTTTTTT.